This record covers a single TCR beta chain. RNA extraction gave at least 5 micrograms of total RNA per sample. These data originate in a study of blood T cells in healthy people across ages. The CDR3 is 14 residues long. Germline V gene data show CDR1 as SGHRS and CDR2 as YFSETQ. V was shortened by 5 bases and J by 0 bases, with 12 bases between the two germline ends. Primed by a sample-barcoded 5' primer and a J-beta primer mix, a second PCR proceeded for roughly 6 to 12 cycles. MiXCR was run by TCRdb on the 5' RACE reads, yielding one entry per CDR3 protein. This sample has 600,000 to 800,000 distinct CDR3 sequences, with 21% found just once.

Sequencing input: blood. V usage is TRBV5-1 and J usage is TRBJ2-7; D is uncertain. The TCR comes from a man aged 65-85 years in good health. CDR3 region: CASSSSDPSYEQYF. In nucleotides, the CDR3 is TGCGCCAGCAGTTCAAGCGACCCCTCCTACGAGCAGTACTTC.